A single sample is the source of the 27 T cell receptor beta chains below, sequenced in a study of shared clonotypes between healthy human individuals (dated by TCRdb to the early 2020s). To prepare the library, the immunoSEQ multiplex PCR assay was applied. This is the immuneACCESS table as TCRdb keeps it, with only in-frame sequences that have V and J called. A part of the clones is gone; compared with another copy, unresolved V genes explain less than half, and the rest is unexplained. In all, the sample holds fewer than 600,000 clones, and around 80% of those were seen once. The ten biggest clones cover around 11% of the sample. Material for sequencing was PBMCs. The receptor set was obtained from a woman aged 40-49 years in good health. Some clones in this sample may be carry-over from other donors' samples.

The gene calls are TRBV28 and TRBJ2-7; 7 nucleotides align to TRBD2. From germline, CDR1 is MDHEN and CDR2 SYDVKM. The J segment lost 2 bases and the V segment lost 8 bases, leaving 6 bases of the junction unmatched. The CDR3 has 13 amino acids. CDR3 sequence (DNA): TGTGCCAGCGGTACTAGCGCAACCTACGAGCAGTACTTC. Protein sequence: CASGTSATYEQYF.

This clone was detected only a few times. This rearrangement joins TRBV5-4 to TRBJ2-7, with TRBD2 identical over 8 bases. CDR1 and CDR2 from the germline V gene are SGHNT and YYREEE (reference sequence). Trimming at V came to 4 bases and at J to 0 bases, leaving 0 bases not matched to a gene. This CDR3 is 13 amino acids long. CDR3 nucleotides: TGTGCCAGCAGCGGGACTAGCTCCTACGAGCAGTACTTC. Protein product: CASSGTSSYEQYF.

The chain carries TRBV30 and TRBJ2-5; D is undetermined. This CDR3 has 13 residues. V was pared by 0 bases and J by 1 base, with 6 bases between. From germline, CDR1 is GTSNPN and CDR2 SVGIG (reference sequence). The CDR3 spells CAWSVRRQETQYF. The DNA of the CDR3 is TGTGCCTGGAGTGTACGGCGCCAAGAGACCCAGTACTTC.

V and J are TRBV9 and TRBJ2-6; D is perhaps TRBD1 or TRBD2 (5 bases each). V was pared by 4 bases and J by 0 bases, with 14 bases between. The CDR3 length is 17 residues. Per the germline V gene, CDR1 is SGDLS and CDR2 is YYNGEE. CDR3 bases: TGTGCCAGCAGCCCTAGGGGACGGAACTCTGGGGCCAACGTCCTGACTTTC. Protein product: CASSPRGRNSGANVLTF.

The rearrangement links TRBV9 to TRBJ1-4, with D tentatively TRBD1 (5 bases). Looked up from germline, CDR1 is SGDLS and CDR2 is YYNGEE. V lost 6 bases and J lost 6, with 12 bases in between. The CDR3 is 13 amino acids. DNA of the CDR3: TGTGCCAGCAACCGGGACGGCTATGAAAAACTGTTTTTT. Translating gives CASNRDGYEKLFF.

This clone has just a few counts. This chain connects TRBV5-5 to TRBJ2-6, with a weak D call TRBD1 (5 bases). The germline V and J ends were trimmed by 6 bases and 2 bases, with 12 bases remaining between them. The CDR3 spans 15 residues. Germline V gives CDR1 SGHKS, CDR2 YYEKEE (reference sequence). CDR3 sequence: CASTLGATGANVLTF. In DNA form, the CDR3 reads TGTGCCAGCACCCTTGGGGCGACTGGGGCCAACGTCCTGACTTTC.

The rearrangement uses TRBV27 and TRBJ2-3; 9 positions match TRBD2. The trim removed 2 bases at V and 6 bases at J, leaving 0 bases unmatched. The germline V gene encodes CDR1 MNHEY and CDR2 SMNVEV (reference sequence). This CDR3 is built from 13 residues. The CDR3 loop is CASSLLAGDTQYF. The CDR3 nucleotides read TGTGCCAGCAGTTTACTAGCGGGGGATACGCAGTATTTT.

This rearrangement joins TRBV28 to TRBJ1-1, with D hard to call. The germline V and J ends were trimmed by 3 bases and 1 base, with 6 bases remaining between them. The length of the CDR3 is 13 residues. Germline V gene data show CDR1 as MDHEN and CDR2 as SYDVKM. CDR3 sequence reads: CASSLMGNTEAFF. DNA for the CDR3: TGTGCCAGCAGTTTGATGGGGAACACTGAAGCTTTCTTT.

The CDR3 sequence: CASRKLLGDYEQYF. CDR3 nucleotide sequence: TGTGCCAGCAGGAAACTATTGGGAGACTACGAGCAGTACTTC. The chain uses TRBV28 and TRBJ2-7, with D maybe TRBD2 (5 bases). CDR3 size: 14 residues. CDR1 and CDR2 (germline): MDHEN, SYDVKM. The V end was cut by 6 bases, the J end by 3 bases, with 15 bases between. Supplemented by reference TRBV28 and TRBJ2-7, the full variable domain reads DVKVTQSSRYLVKRTGEKVFLECVQDMDHENMFWYRQDPGLGLRLIYFSYDVKMKEKGDIPEGYSVSREKKERFSLILESASTNQTSMYLCASRKLLGDYEQYFGPGTRLTVT.

This chain joins TRBV19 and TRBJ2-5; perhaps TRBD1 as D (5 bases). The V end lost 8 bases, the J end lost 2 bases, and 12 bases lay between the germline ends. Germline values: CDR1 LNHDA, CDR2 SQIVND (reference sequence). The CDR3 sequence is 13 residues long. The CDR3 DNA reads as TGTGCCAGTGGCACCCGACAGCAAGAGACCCAGTACTTC. Translated, it gives CASGTRQQETQYF.

V is TRBV21-1 and J is TRBJ1-1; the D segment call TRBD1 is taken from the table without a DNA check. TRBV21-1 is a known pseudogene. The CDR3 covers 15 residues. In nucleotides, the CDR3 is TGTGCCAGCAGCAAAGGAACAGGGGGGGACACTGAAGCTTTCTTT. Its protein is CASSKGTGGDTEAFF.

V and J are TRBV18 and TRBJ2-7, with D perhaps TRBD1 (5 bases). Germline V CDR1 and CDR2: KGHSH, LQKENI. The CDR3 runs to 16 residues. The V end was cut by 0 bases, the J end by 5 bases, with 17 bases between. The chain's CDR3 is CASSPPSLRAVNEQYF. DNA for the CDR3: TGTGCCAGCTCACCACCGAGTCTCAGGGCTGTGAACGAGCAGTACTTC.

This clone has a single count. This chain links TRBV10-3 with TRBJ2-7, with TRBD2 matching over 7 bases. Germline trimming cut 2 bases from V and 4 bases from J; bases unmatched to any gene: 8. Germline values: CDR1 ENHRY, CDR2 SYGVKD. CDR3 length: 15 amino acids. The CDR3 nucleotides are TGTGCCATCAGTGAGCGGGACTTGCGGGAGTACGAGCAGTACTTC. The encoded protein is CAISERDLREYEQYF.

The table lists this clone with many counts. One end of the junction does not line up with germline, which may come from a read error. CDR3 nucleotide sequence: TGCAGCGCATCGGACAGAAACAATAAGCCCCAGCATTTT. This translates into CSASDRNNKPQHF. The chain joins TRBV29-1 to TRBJ1-5, with D possibly TRBD1 on 6 matching bases. The germline CDR1 and CDR2 sequences are SQVTM and ANQGSEA. CDR3 length equals 13 residues.

V usage is TRBV4-2 and J usage is TRBJ1-1, with a possible D match to TRBD1 (5 bases). From germline, CDR1 is LGHNA and CDR2 YNFKEQ. CDR3 size: 13 residues. The germline V and J ends were trimmed by 0 bases and 10 bases, with 12 bases remaining between them. CDR3 protein: CASSQDPNGGAFF. In DNA, the CDR3 is TGTGCCAGCAGCCAAGATCCCAATGGGGGAGCTTTCTTT.

V is TRBV2 and J is TRBJ2-2; no firm D call. CDR1 is SNHLY, CDR2 FYNNEI, per germline. This CDR3 has 12 amino acids. Trimming took off 6 bases at V and 6 bases at J, with 8 bases between the two ends. Written as DNA, the CDR3 is TGTGCCAGCAGAAGACTCCCCGGGGAGCTGTTTTTT. Protein sequence: CASRRLPGELFF.

Worth noting for this clone: Other nucleotide sequences in the sample specify the same CDR3. The chain is built from TRBV9 and TRBJ1-3; 12 bases map to TRBD1. The CDR3 is made up of 14 amino acids. V lost 3 bases, J lost 7 bases, and 2 bases stayed unmatched. Germline V CDR1 and CDR2: SGDLS, YYNGEE. CDR3 DNA sequence: TGTGCCAGCAGCGCAGGGACAGGGGGCAACACCATATATTTT. Translating it yields CASSAGTGGNTIYF.

About this clone: A read error may produce the germline difference seen at one junction end. The chain couples TRBV18 to TRBJ2-3, with D possibly TRBD1 on 5 matching bases. The CDR3 consists of 12 residues. Germline CDR1 is KGHSH and CDR2 is LQKENI. CDR3: CASSPQADTQYF. DNA for the CDR3: TGTGCCAGCTCGCCACAGGCAGATACGCAGTATTTT. Together with reference TRBV18 and TRBJ2-3, the CDR3 gives the full variable domain: NAGVMQNPRHLVRRRGQEARLRCSPMKGHSHVYWYRQLPEEGLKFMVYLQKENIIDESGMPKERFSAEFPKEGPSILRIQQVVRGDSAAYFCASSPQADTQYFGPGTRLTVL.

The chain carries TRBV5-4 and TRBJ2-2, with 11 nucleotides matching TRBD2. The CDR3 covers 16 residues. Trimming took 4 bases from V and 3 from J; bases not matched to a gene: 5. The germline gives CDR1 SGHNT, CDR2 YYREEE (reference sequence). CDR3 bases: TGTGCCAGCAGCCCCGATAGCGGGAGGGACACCGGGGAGCTGTTTTTT. Protein: CASSPDSGRDTGELFF.

The sample holds one count of this clone. The V and J genes are TRBV2 and TRBJ2-3; TRBD2 matches at 8 bases. V trimming: 1 base; J trimming: 4 bases; junction bases outside the gene matches: 1. This CDR3 has 14 amino acids. Germline V gives CDR1 SNHLY, CDR2 FYNNEI. This CDR3 reads CASSEGREADTQYF. DNA of the CDR3: TGTGCCAGCAGTGAAGGGCGGGAGGCAGATACGCAGTATTTT.

This chain joins TRBV28 and TRBJ1-5; D call uncertain. The CDR3 loop spans 14 amino acids. In germline, CDR1 is MDHEN, CDR2 SYDVKM. V lost 0 bases to trimming and J lost 6 bases, with 9 bases between them. CDR3 coding DNA: TGTGCCAGCAGTTTATGGGGTTACGGTCAGCCCCAGCATTTT. It yields the protein CASSLWGYGQPQHF.

V usage is TRBV30 and J usage is TRBJ1-2, with D perhaps matching TRBD1 (5 bases). CDR3 length: 13 residues. Per germline, CDR1 GTSNPN and CDR2 SVGIG (reference sequence). V was cut by 2 bases and J by 11 bases, with 18 bases left in between. The chain's CDR3 is CAWSRSPGTLYTF. The CDR3 DNA follows: TGTGCCTGGAGTAGGAGCCCCGGGACGCTTTACACCTTC. Together with reference TRBV30 and TRBJ1-2, the CDR3 gives the full variable domain: SQTIHQWPATLVQPVGSPLSLECTVEGTSNPNLYWYRQAAGRGLQLLFYSVGIGQISSEVPQNLSASRPQDRQFILSSKKLLLSDSGFYLCAWSRSPGTLYTFGSGTRLTVV.

The J gene is TRBJ2-7, the V gene TRBV11-2; 8 bases are shared with TRBD2. Germline assignment: CDR1 SGHAT and CDR2 FQNNGV. The V and J ends lost 4 bases and 2 bases, in that order; junction bases with no gene match: 10. The CDR3 is 16 amino acids. The CDR3 bases are TGTGCCAGCAGCTGGACACCGACTAGCGCTGCCTACGAGCAGTACTTC. Translated: CASSWTPTSAAYEQYF.

V and J are TRBV6-1 and TRBJ1-4; D uncertain. CDR1 and CDR2 from the germline V gene are MNHNS and SASEGT. V lost 1 base to trimming and J lost 9 bases, with 12 bases between them. CDR3 length: 14 residues. The CDR3 DNA reads as TGTGCCAGCAGTGAAGGATCCCAAAGGCAAAAACTGTTTTTT. It specifies CASSEGSQRQKLFF.

This chain joins TRBV19 and TRBJ2-7; 8 nucleotides match TRBD1. The CDR3 consists of 15 residues. Trimming cost V 3 bases and J 4 bases; bases outside gene matches: 8. Per the germline V gene, CDR1 is LNHDA and CDR2 is SQIVND (reference sequence). CDR3 sequence: CASSIGQGAGYEQYF. In DNA form, the CDR3 reads TGTGCCAGTAGTATTGGACAGGGCGCCGGTTACGAGCAGTACTTC.

The CDR3 nucleotides are TGTGCCAGCAGCTTGGACAGGTCCACAGATACGCAGTATTTT. Its protein is CASSLDRSTDTQYF. This chain connects TRBV7-3 to TRBJ2-3; 7 bases agree with TRBD1. Germline CDR1 and CDR2: SGHTA and FQGTGA. Trimming at V came to 3 bases and at J to 2 bases, leaving 2 bases not matched to a gene. The CDR3 consists of 14 residues.

This rearrangement joins TRBV11-2 to TRBJ1-1, with D perhaps TRBD1 (5 bases). CDR1 and CDR2 from the germline V gene are SGHAT and FQNNGV. V lost 2 bases, J lost 4 bases, and 8 bases lay in between. This CDR3 has 13 amino acids. For the CDR3, the DNA is TGTGCCAGCAGCTTATCAGGGTCCACTGAAGCTTTCTTT. Its protein product is CASSLSGSTEAFF.